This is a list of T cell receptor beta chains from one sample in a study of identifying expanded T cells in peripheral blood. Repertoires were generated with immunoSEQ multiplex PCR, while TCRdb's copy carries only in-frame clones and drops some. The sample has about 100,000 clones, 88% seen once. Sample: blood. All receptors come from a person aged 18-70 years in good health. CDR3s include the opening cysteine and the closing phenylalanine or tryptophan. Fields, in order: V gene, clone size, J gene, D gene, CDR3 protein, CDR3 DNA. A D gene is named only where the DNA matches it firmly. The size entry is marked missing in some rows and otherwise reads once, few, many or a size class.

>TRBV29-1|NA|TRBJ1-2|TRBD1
CSVESDREGYTF
TGCAGCGTTGAATCGGACAGGGAAGGCTACACCTTC
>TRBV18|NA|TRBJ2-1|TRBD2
CASSPRLAGESYNEQFF
TGTGCCAGCTCACCACGACTAGCGGGTGAGTCCTACAATGAGCAGTTCTTC
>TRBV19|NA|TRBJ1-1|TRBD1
CASGSPFGTGVVRAEAFF
TGTGCCAGTGGATCTCCTTTTGGGACAGGGGTTGTGAGAGCTGAAGCTTTCTTT
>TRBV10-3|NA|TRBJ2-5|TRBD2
CASSYGGAIQETQYF
TGTGCCAGCAGTTACGGGGGGGCAATCCAAGAGACCCAGTACTTC
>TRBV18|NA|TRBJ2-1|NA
CASSADVGGGYNEQFF
TGTGCCAGCTCAGCAGACGTGGGAGGGGGTTACAATGAGCAGTTCTTC
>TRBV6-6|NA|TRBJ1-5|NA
CASTPFQTDKSPQHF
TGTGCCAGCACCCCATTCCAGACGGACAAATCGCCCCAGCATTTT
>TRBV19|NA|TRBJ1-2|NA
CASSIRVNYGYTF
TGTGCCAGTAGTATACGTGTAAACTATGGCTACACCTTC
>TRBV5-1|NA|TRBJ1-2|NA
CASSFIPDRSFVYGYTF
TGCGCCAGCAGCTTTATCCCGGACCGCAGTTTCGTATATGGCTACACCTTC
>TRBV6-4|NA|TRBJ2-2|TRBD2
CASSPRLAGGTGELFF
TGTGCTAGCAGTCCTCGACTAGCGGGGGGTACCGGGGAGCTGTTTTTT
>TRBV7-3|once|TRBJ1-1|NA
CASSSGTVNTEAFF
TGTGCCAGCAGCTCCGGGACGGTGAACACTGAAGCTTTCTTT
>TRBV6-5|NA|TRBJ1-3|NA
CASSYSGQSGNTIYF
TGTGCCAGCAGTTACTCGGGACAATCTGGAAACACCATATATTTT
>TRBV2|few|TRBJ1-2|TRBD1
CASSEGTGSGYTF
TGTGCCAGCAGTGAGGGGACAGGGAGCGGCTACACCTTC
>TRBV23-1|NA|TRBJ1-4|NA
CASSQSPDSHQKLFF
TGCGCCAGCAGTCAATCGCCGGATTCTCATCAAAAACTGTTTTTT
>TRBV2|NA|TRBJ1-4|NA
CASSRTAPNEKLFF
TGTGCCAGCAGCCGGACAGCGCCTAATGAAAAACTGTTTTTT
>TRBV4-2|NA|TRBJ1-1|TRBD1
CASSQPGQESEAFF
TGTGCCAGCAGCCAACCGGGACAGGAGAGTGAAGCCTTCTTT
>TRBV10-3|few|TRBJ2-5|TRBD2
CAISRRGAPEGGETQYF
TGTGCCATCAGTCGGCGGGGGGCCCCGGAGGGGGGAGAGACCCAGTACTTC
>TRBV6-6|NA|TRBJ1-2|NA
CASSPGRDYGYTF
TGTGCCAGCAGCCCGGGACGGGACTATGGCTACACCTTC